Each of the 19 T cell receptor beta chains below was sequenced from the same sample in a study of tumor-infiltrating lymphocytes in localized non-small cell lung cancer. The method was immunoSEQ multiplex PCR; TCRdb's version includes in-frame clones alone and lacks a portion of them. This sample has some 8,000 clones, with 65% to 80% found just once. The sequencing sample was made of lung tumor tissue. These receptor sequences come from a human donor with non-small cell lung cancer.

This clone was picked up a small number of times. This chain uses TRBV25-1 with TRBJ2-7; the D call may be TRBD1 or TRBD2 (5 bases each). Trimming removed 4 bases from V and 3 bases from J, with 13 bases in between. Germline V CDR1 and CDR2: MGHDK, SYGVNS. CDR3 length: 14 amino acids. This CDR3 is CASSVPGTLYEQYF. CDR3 nucleotide sequence: TGTGCCAGCAGTGTTCCCGGGACCCTCTACGAGCAGTACTTC.

The chain joins TRBV6-5 to TRBJ2-5; tentative D call: TRBD1 (6 bases). CDR3 size: 12 residues. CDR1 and CDR2 (germline): MNHEY, SVGAGI. The germline V and J ends were trimmed by 11 bases and 0 bases, with 10 bases remaining between them. This CDR3 reads CASGQNQETQYF. CDR3 in DNA: TGTGCCTCCGGACAGAACCAAGAGACCCAGTACTTC.

The CDR3 here is CASSPGLAGVSDTQYF. For the CDR3, the DNA is TGTGCCAGCAGCCCGGGACTAGCGGGAGTATCCGATACGCAGTATTTT. The chain recombines TRBV7-9 with TRBJ2-3; TRBD2 matches 14 bases. The V gene end was trimmed by 5 bases and the J gene end by 6 bases; junction bases not matched to a gene: 7. This CDR3 has 16 amino acids. Germline loops: CDR1 SEHNR, CDR2 FQNEAQ (reference sequence).

A single count supports this clone. The chain couples TRBV28 to TRBJ2-5; the D gene could be TRBD1 or TRBD2 (6 bases each). This CDR3 is built from 15 residues. Germline V lookup: CDR1 MDHEN, CDR2 SYDVKM. V was clipped by 6 bases and J by 2 bases, with 16 bases between them. In DNA, the CDR3 is TGTGCCAGCAGCACCCACGGAGGGGGGCAAGAGACCCAGTACTTC. Amino acid sequence: CASSTHGGGQETQYF. Full variable domain (outside the CDR3, taken from reference TRBV28 and TRBJ2-5): DVKVTQSSRYLVKRTGEKVFLECVQDMDHENMFWYRQDPGLGLRLIYFSYDVKMKEKGDIPEGYSVSREKKERFSLILESASTNQTSMYLCASSTHGGGQETQYFGPGTRLLVL.

This clone came up a few times. The gene calls are TRBV27 and TRBJ2-3; TRBD2 agrees at 15 bases. The CDR3 has 18 residues. With V trimmed by 5 bases and J by 3 bases, 9 bases remained unmatched. CDR1 is MNHEY and CDR2 is SMNVEV in the germline V gene (reference sequence). CDR3 DNA sequence: TGTGCCAGCAGTCACGGACTAGCGGGAGGGCCAAGTACAGATACGCAGTATTTT. This translates into CASSHGLAGGPSTDTQYF.

The CDR3 region is CATSPMGGSTQYF. The CDR3 DNA is TGTGCCACCAGCCCCATGGGGGGGAGTACGCAGTATTTT. The chain has TRBV15 and TRBJ2-3; 7 bases match TRBD2. Trimming removed 5 bases from V and 8 bases from J; junction bases left unmatched: 7. The CDR3 sequence is 13 residues long. CDR1 and CDR2 (germline): LNHNV, YYDKDF (reference sequence).

This chain links TRBV5-1 with TRBJ2-5; 13 bases match TRBD2. The V gene's germline CDR1 is SGHRS and CDR2 YFSETQ. The CDR3 loop spans 16 amino acids. V lost 4 bases to trimming and J lost 1 base; unmatched junction nucleotides: 4. The CDR3, as DNA: TGCGCCAGCAGCGCAGGACTAGCGGGGGCCCAAGAGACCCAGTACTTC. As protein: CASSAGLAGAQETQYF.

The chain uses TRBV6-6 and TRBJ2-5, with D unresolved. This CDR3 has 12 amino acids. V was cut by 2 bases and J by 3 bases, with 4 bases left in between. Germline V gene lookup returns CDR1 MNHNY and CDR2 SVGAGI (reference sequence). The DNA for the CDR3 is TGTGCCAGCAGTTACAGGGAAGAGACCCAGTACTTC. Its protein is CASSYREETQYF.

This clone was counted only a few times. This chain connects TRBV7-9 to TRBJ2-5; D call uncertain. CDR3 length equals 12 residues. Trimming pared 3 bases from V and 9 bases from J, leaving 11 bases between. The germline gives CDR1 SEHNR, CDR2 FQNEAQ (reference sequence). CDR3 DNA sequence: TGTGCCAGCAGCTTCGAATCTGGGGCCCAGTACTTC. It encodes CASSFESGAQYF.

The chain employs TRBV5-4 and TRBJ1-1; D unresolved. Trimming cost V 4 bases and J 1 base, with 8 bases left between them. The V gene's germline CDR1 is SGHNT and CDR2 YYREEE (reference sequence). There are 13 residues in the CDR3. CDR3 DNA sequence: TGTGCCAGCAGCCCCAGTCAGAACACTGAAGCTTTCTTT. It encodes CASSPSQNTEAFF.

The V and J genes are TRBV6-1 and TRBJ2-7, with 14 positions matching TRBD2. The CDR3 is made up of 15 amino acids. With 8 bases clipped from V and 3 bases from J, the junction kept 6 bases outside the gene matches. Germline CDR1 MNHNS, CDR2 SASEGT. CDR3 protein: CASRGLAGVFYEQYF. The CDR3 DNA reads as TGTGCCAGCCGGGGACTAGCGGGAGTTTTCTACGAGCAGTACTTC.

The chain combines TRBV19 with TRBJ2-7; weak D call: TRBD2 (6 bases). The V end was cut by 5 bases, the J end by 2 bases, with 10 bases between. This CDR3 spans 13 amino acids. CDR1 LNHDA and CDR2 SQIVND come from the germline V gene (reference sequence). Here the CDR3 reads CASSPRLAYEQYF. CDR3 coding DNA: TGTGCCAGTAGTCCCAGACTAGCCTACGAGCAGTACTTC.

This clone was detected only once. This chain uses TRBV5-4 with TRBJ2-3; D possibly corresponds to TRBD2 (7 bases). V gave up 0 bases and J gave up 2 bases, with 10 bases separating them. Per the germline V gene, CDR1 is SGHNT and CDR2 is YYREEE (reference sequence). CDR3 length: 15 residues. CDR3 sequence: CASSLEGGPTDTQYF. Here the CDR3 DNA reads TGTGCCAGCAGCTTGGAGGGGGGGCCCACAGATACGCAGTATTTT.

This chain uses TRBV7-2 with TRBJ1-1; maybe TRBD1 (6 bases). V was trimmed by 0 bases and J by 4 bases, leaving 9 bases between them. This CDR3 has 14 residues. Germline assignment: CDR1 SGHTA and CDR2 FQGNSA. CDR3: CASSLAQGFTEAFF. In DNA form, the CDR3 reads TGTGCCAGCAGCTTAGCGCAGGGGTTCACTGAAGCTTTCTTT.

This clone was seen a single time. This sequence joins TRBV9 and TRBJ2-6, with D uncertain. This CDR3 region has 15 residues. V gave up 0 bases and J gave up 0 bases, with 4 bases separating them. CDR1 and CDR2 from the germline V gene are SGDLS and YYNGEE. In DNA, the CDR3 is TGTGCCAGCAGCGTAGCATACTCTGGGGCCAACGTCCTGACTTTC. It yields the protein CASSVAYSGANVLTF.

By proportion, this clone is medium-sized (0.01 to 0.1%). The V and J genes are TRBV7-2 and TRBJ2-1; D is unclear. Trimming cost V 4 bases and J 15 bases, with 16 bases left between them. Germline assignment: CDR1 SGHTA and CDR2 FQGNSA. This CDR3 spans 12 amino acids. In nucleotides, the CDR3 is TGTGCCAGCAGCTCAAGGGCCCTCGACGCGTTCTTC. Translating it yields CASSSRALDAFF.

The CDR3 reads CASTSSGRPYEQYF. CDR3 bases: TGTGCCAGCACCTCTAGCGGGAGGCCCTACGAGCAGTACTTC. The chain carries TRBV28 and TRBJ2-7; 11 nucleotides agree with TRBD2. Germline values: CDR1 MDHEN, CDR2 SYDVKM. Losses at the gene ends were 7 bases for V and 2 bases for J; bases not matched to a gene: 4. The CDR3 contains 14 residues. Drawing the rest from reference TRBV28 and TRBJ2-7, the complete variable domain is DVKVTQSSRYLVKRTGEKVFLECVQDMDHENMFWYRQDPGLGLRLIYFSYDVKMKEKGDIPEGYSVSREKKERFSLILESASTNQTSMYLCASTSSGRPYEQYFGPGTRLTVT.

The chain combines TRBV28 with TRBJ1-5; D unclear. This CDR3 has 12 residues. The ends were cut back, 8 bases at V and 7 bases at J, with 12 bases in the middle. Germline-derived CDR1 and CDR2 are MDHEN and SYDVKM. The CDR3 nucleotides read TGTGCCAGCGCTCGTTCCGGGCAGCCCCAGCATTTT. This sequence encodes CASARSGQPQHF.

The gene calls are TRBV12-5 and TRBJ2-6; D not resolved. The V gene lost 0 bases and the J gene lost 4 bases, with 7 bases spanning the gap. In germline, CDR1 is LGHNT, CDR2 FRNRAP. The CDR3 has 15 amino acids. The CDR3 coding sequence is TGTGCTAGTGGTTTGGTACAATCGGGGGCCAACGTCCTGACTTTC. Translating it yields CASGLVQSGANVLTF.